The rows below give T cell receptor beta chains drawn from one sample of a study of T cell responses to AZD1222 COVID-19 vaccine. Only in-frame clones appear in the TCRdb table, and some are missing; sequencing was by immunoSEQ multiplex PCR. The table shows 160,000 or so clones, with more than 75% occurring only once. The sequences come from peripheral blood, collected 28 days after the second AZD1222 dose. The receptors come from an adult who received the AZD1222 COVID-19 vaccine. Both conserved end residues are part of each CDR3. The D gene is left open where the match is weak. The size field is filled for only some rows; it gives once, few, many or a size class.

j_call d_call v_call clone_size cdr3_nt cdr3_aa
TRBJ1-3 NA TRBV7-9 NA TGTGCCAGCAGTCCGCCTTTCCGATTGGGAAACACCATATATTTT CASSPPFRLGNTIYF
TRBJ2-3 TRBD1 TRBV19 NA TGTGCCAGTAGTATGGGACAGGGGGCCACAGATACGCAGTATTTT CASSMGQGATDTQYF
TRBJ2-7 TRBD1 TRBV5-4 NA TGTGCCAGCAGCCTCGGGACAGGGGAAATATACGAGCAGTACTTC CASSLGTGEIYEQYF
TRBJ2-1 TRBD1 TRBV27 NA TGTGCCAGCAGATCCGACAGGGACCTCTGCCCCCTCTACAATGAGCAGTTCTTC CASRSDRDLCPLYNEQFF
TRBJ1-1 TRBD1 TRBV5-1 NA TGCGCCAGCAGCCTGACAGGGGGGAACACTGAAGCTTTCTTT CASSLTGGNTEAFF
TRBJ1-2 TRBD1 TRBV7-8 once TGTGCCAGCAGCTTGGGGCAGGGGGCTAACTATGGCTACACCTTC CASSLGQGANYGYTF
TRBJ2-7 TRBD2 TRBV27 NA TGTGCCATCCTGACTAGCGGTATCTACGAGCAGTACTTC CAILTSGIYEQYF
TRBJ1-3 NA TRBV5-1 NA TGCGCCAGCAGCTTGGCAGGGTCCGGAAACACCATATATTTT CASSLAGSGNTIYF
TRBJ2-1 TRBD1 TRBV11-3 NA TGTGCCAGCAGCTCAGGACAGGGAAACGATGAGCAGTTCTTC CASSSGQGNDEQFF
TRBJ2-2 NA TRBV15 NA TGTGCCACCAGCAGTGGGCTAGCGAAACCCGGGGAGCTGTTTTTT CATSSGLAKPGELFF
TRBJ2-7 NA TRBV28 NA TGTGCCAGCAGTTCTAGGCGGGAGCAGTACTTC CASSSRREQYF
TRBJ1-1 NA TRBV3-1/TRBV3-2 NA TGTGCCAGCAGCCAAGGAATCCTTCGCGGCACTGAAGCTTTCTTT CASSQGILRGTEAFF
TRBJ2-7 TRBD2 TRBV3-1/TRBV3-2 NA TGTGCCAGCAGTCATCGGATAGCGGGAGGGACCTACGAGCAGTACTTC CASSHRIAGGTYEQYF
TRBJ2-7 TRBD2 TRBV7-9 NA TGTGCCAGCTCCCGACCCGGGACTATCTACGAGCAGTACTTC CASSRPGTIYEQYF
TRBJ2-1 NA TRBV19 NA TGTGCCCCTGAGCCCTATGTTGTGGATGAGCAGTTCTTC CAPEPYVVDEQFF
TRBJ1-2 NA TRBV21-1 NA TGTGCCAGCAGCGTCCGGACAGGGTCCTATGGCTACACCTTC CASSVRTGSYGYTF
TRBJ1-1 NA TRBV29-1 NA TGCAGCGTTGAAAGTAGGACAGTTCGTAGCACTGAAGCTTTCTTT CSVESRTVRSTEAFF
TRBJ2-7 TRBD2 TRBV7-2 once TGTGCCAGCAGCATTATGGGGGGGGAGGAGTACGAGCAGTACTTC CASSIMGGEEYEQYF
TRBJ1-4 TRBD1 TRBV19 once TGTGCCAGTAGTATCCCGGGGACAGCCCATGAAAAACTGTTTTTT CASSIPGTAHEKLFF
TRBJ2-1 TRBD1 TRBV11-2 NA TGTGCCAGCAGACCAAGGACAGGCATGTACAATGAGCAGTTCTTC CASRPRTGMYNEQFF
TRBJ1-5 TRBD1 TRBV6-5 NA TGTGCCAGCAGTCTCGACAGGGATGATCAGCCCCAGCATTTT CASSLDRDDQPQHF
TRBJ1-6 TRBD1 TRBV7-3 NA TGTGCCAGCAGCTTAGCGACAGGGAATAATTCACCCCTCCACTTT CASSLATGNNSPLHF
TRBJ2-1 NA TRBV2 NA TGTGCCAGCAGCGTAGGCATCAGCTCCTACAATGAGCAGTTCTTC CASSVGISSYNEQFF
TRBJ2-1 NA TRBV9 NA TGTGCCAGCAGCCCCCGACAGGGAGGGGACCTGCGGGATGAGCAGTTCTTC CASSPRQGGDLRDEQFF
TRBJ1-1 NA TRBV19 NA TGTGCCAGCCAACTGGGGGCCAGAGGGGACACTGAAGCTTTCTTT CASQLGARGDTEAFF
TRBJ1-6 NA TRBV7-9 NA TGTGCCAGCAGCTTAGATACAGGGCGCCCGTCGTATAATTCACCCCTCCACTTT CASSLDTGRPSYNSPLHF
TRBJ1-1 NA TRBV19 NA TGTGCCACTCGCGGGTATATGAAGAACACTGAAGCTTTCTTT CATRGYMKNTEAFF
TRBJ2-3 TRBD2 TRBV3-1/TRBV3-2 NA TGTGCCAGCAGCCAAGCGGGAGGTGATACGCAGTATTTT CASSQAGGDTQYF
TRBJ2-1 TRBD2 TRBV4-2 NA TGTGCCAGCAGCCAAGGACTAGCGGTAAACAATGAGCAGTTCTTC CASSQGLAVNNEQFF
TRBJ1-3 NA TRBV29-1 NA TGCAGCGTTGAATCGGACAGCTCTGGAAACACCATATATTTT CSVESDSSGNTIYF
TRBJ1-5 NA TRBV7-2 few TGTGCCAGCAGCTTAAGTACAACTTATAGCAATCAGCCCCAGCATTTT CASSLSTTYSNQPQHF
TRBJ1-1 NA TRBV28 NA TGTGCCAGCGGGGCAGGCAGGGCGGTCACTGAAGCTTTCTTT CASGAGRAVTEAFF
TRBJ1-2 NA TRBV18 NA TGTGCCAGCTCACCAGTTGAGGGGAATTATGGCTACACCTTC CASSPVEGNYGYTF
TRBJ1-2 NA TRBV28 few TGTGCCAGCAGTCGACCCTATACAGGTCGCCCTGCGGATGGCTACACCTTC CASSRPYTGRPADGYTF
TRBJ2-1 TRBD2 TRBV14 NA TGTGCCAGCAGCCCGGGGGTAGCGGGGCTAATTGGGAATGAGCAGTTCTTC CASSPGVAGLIGNEQFF
TRBJ2-2 TRBD1 TRBV29-1 NA TGCAGCGTTGGGACAGGGGTTAGGGGCGGGGAGCTGTTTTTT CSVGTGVRGGELFF
TRBJ2-5 NA TRBV2 NA TGTGCCAGCAGTGACGGGGTGTGGGACCAAGAGACCCAGTACTTC CASSDGVWDQETQYF
TRBJ1-3 NA TRBV5-1 NA TGCGCCAGCAGCTTGTCTAACTCTGGAAACACCATATATTTT CASSLSNSGNTIYF
TRBJ2-7 TRBD2 TRBV28 NA TGTGCCAGCAGTTCACGGACTAGCGGGAGGAGATCCTACGAGCAGTACTTC CASSSRTSGRRSYEQYF
TRBJ2-1 TRBD2 TRBV28 NA TGTGCCAGCAGTTCCCTACTAGCGGGAGTAAAGGCGGGTAATGAGCAGTTCTTC CASSSLLAGVKAGNEQFF
TRBJ1-3 NA TRBV9 NA TGTGCCAGCAGCGTACGGGGGACGGACTCTGGAAACACCATATATTTT CASSVRGTDSGNTIYF